The next 2 T cell receptor beta chains were all read from a single sample in a study of cytomegalovirus exposure and HLA in healthy donors. TCRdb's copy holds only in-frame clones and misses some; the assay was immunoSEQ multiplex PCR. Among over 200,000 clones listed, approximately 87% were seen once. Sequenced material: PBMCs. These receptors were collected from a woman aged 18-29 years in good health and CMV-seronegative.

V is TRBV5-1 and J is TRBJ1-1, with D possibly being TRBD1 (5 bases). V dropped 1 base and J dropped 1 base, with 8 bases sitting between them. CDR3 length: 14 residues. Per germline, CDR1 SGHRS and CDR2 YFSETQ. CDR3 coding DNA: TGCGCCAGCAGCTTGAGCCAGGGGAACACTGAAGCTTTCTTT. It codes for CASSLSQGNTEAFF.

V is TRBV5-6 and J is TRBJ2-5; no clear D gene. Trimming took 4 bases from V and 5 from J, leaving 15 bases between them. The CDR3 covers 14 residues. In germline, CDR1 is SGHDT, CDR2 YYEEEE. The CDR3 here is CASSPLPTPETQYF. In DNA, the CDR3 is TGTGCCAGCAGCCCGTTGCCGACACCGGAGACCCAGTACTTC.